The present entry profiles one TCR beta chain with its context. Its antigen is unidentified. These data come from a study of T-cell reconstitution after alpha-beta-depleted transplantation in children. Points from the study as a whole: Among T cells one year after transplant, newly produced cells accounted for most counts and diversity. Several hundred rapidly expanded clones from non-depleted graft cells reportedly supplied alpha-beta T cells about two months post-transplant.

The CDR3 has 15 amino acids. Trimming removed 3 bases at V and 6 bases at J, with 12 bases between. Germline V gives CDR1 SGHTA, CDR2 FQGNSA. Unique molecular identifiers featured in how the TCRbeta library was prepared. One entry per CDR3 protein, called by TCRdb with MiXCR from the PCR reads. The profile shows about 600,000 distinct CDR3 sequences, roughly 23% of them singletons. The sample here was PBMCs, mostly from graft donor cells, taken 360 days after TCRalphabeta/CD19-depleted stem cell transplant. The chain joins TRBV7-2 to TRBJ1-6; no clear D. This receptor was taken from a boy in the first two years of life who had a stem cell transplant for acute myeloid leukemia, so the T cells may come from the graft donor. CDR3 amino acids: CASSFTVNPNSPLHF. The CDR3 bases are TGTGCCAGCAGCTTCACAGTGAACCCTAATTCACCCCTCCACTTT.